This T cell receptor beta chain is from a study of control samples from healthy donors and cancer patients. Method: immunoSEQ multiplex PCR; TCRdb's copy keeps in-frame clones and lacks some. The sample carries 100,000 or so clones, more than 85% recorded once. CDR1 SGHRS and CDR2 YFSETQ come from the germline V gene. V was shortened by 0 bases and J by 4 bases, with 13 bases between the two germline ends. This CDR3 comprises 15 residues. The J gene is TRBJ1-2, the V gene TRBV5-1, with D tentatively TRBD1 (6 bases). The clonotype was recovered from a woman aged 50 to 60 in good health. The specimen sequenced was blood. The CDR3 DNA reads TGCGCCAGCAGCTTGGAGCAGGGGACCCTCTATGGCTACACCTTC. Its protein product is CASSLEQGTLYGYTF.